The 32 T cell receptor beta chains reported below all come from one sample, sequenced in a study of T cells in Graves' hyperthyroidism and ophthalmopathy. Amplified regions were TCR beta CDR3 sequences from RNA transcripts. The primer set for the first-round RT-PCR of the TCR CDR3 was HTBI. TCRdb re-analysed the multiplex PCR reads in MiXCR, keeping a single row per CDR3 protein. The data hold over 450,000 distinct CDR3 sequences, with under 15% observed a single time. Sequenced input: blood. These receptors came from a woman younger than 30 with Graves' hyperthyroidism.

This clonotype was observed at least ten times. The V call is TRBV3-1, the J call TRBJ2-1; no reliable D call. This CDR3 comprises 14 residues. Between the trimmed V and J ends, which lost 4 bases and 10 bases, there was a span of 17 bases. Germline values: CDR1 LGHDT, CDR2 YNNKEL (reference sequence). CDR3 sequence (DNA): TGTGCCAGCAGCCCAACGGGTGGATTTCGGGAGCAGTTCTTC. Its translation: CASSPTGGFREQFF.

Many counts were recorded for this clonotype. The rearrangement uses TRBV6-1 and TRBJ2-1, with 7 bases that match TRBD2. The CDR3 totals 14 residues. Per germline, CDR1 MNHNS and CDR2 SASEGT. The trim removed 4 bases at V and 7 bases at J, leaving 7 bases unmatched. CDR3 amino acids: CASSGRLARNEQFF. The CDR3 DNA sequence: TGTGCCAGCAGTGGCCGACTAGCACGGAATGAGCAGTTCTTC.

This CDR3 is CASTSSGQETQYF. The DNA for the CDR3 is TGTGCCAGCACGTCTAGCGGTCAAGAGACCCAGTACTTC. The chain combines TRBV12-3 or TRBV12-4 with TRBJ2-5; 7 nucleotides align to TRBD2. The CDR3 covers 13 residues. The V segment lost 7 bases and the J segment 2 bases; nucleotides outside the gene matches: 4.

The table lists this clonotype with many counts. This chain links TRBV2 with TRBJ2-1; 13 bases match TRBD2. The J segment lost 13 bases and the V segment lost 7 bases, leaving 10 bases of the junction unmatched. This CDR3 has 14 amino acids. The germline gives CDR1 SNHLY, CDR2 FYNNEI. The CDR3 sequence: CASTEGLAGVGQFF. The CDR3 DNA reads TGTGCCAGCACGGAAGGACTAGCGGGAGTCGGACAGTTCTTC.

In nucleotides, the CDR3 is TGCAGTCAGGACTCGACAGATACGCAGTATTTT. Its protein is CSQDSTDTQYF. The rearrangement joins TRBV20-1 to TRBJ2-3, with a possible D match to TRBD2 (5 bases). Per the germline V gene, CDR1 is DFQATT and CDR2 is SNEGSKA (reference sequence). CDR3 length: 11 residues. The germline V and J ends were trimmed by 8 bases and 3 bases, with 9 bases remaining between them.

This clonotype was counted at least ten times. The CDR3 nucleotides read TGCGCCAGCAGCTTGGACACGGGAGGACGGAATGAGCAGTTCTTC. Its protein product is CASSLDTGGRNEQFF. The V call is TRBV5-1, the J call TRBJ2-1, with TRBD2 matching 7 bases. Trimming at V came to 0 bases and at J to 7 bases, leaving 7 bases not matched to a gene. Germline V lookup: CDR1 SGHRS, CDR2 YFSETQ. This CDR3 contains 15 residues.

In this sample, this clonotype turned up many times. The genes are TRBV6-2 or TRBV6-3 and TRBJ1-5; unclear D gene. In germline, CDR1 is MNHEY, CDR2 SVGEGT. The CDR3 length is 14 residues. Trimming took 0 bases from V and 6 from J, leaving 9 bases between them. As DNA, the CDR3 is TGTGCCAGCAGTTACTCGGTGGAGGGTCAGCCCCAGCATTTT. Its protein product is CASSYSVEGQPQHF.

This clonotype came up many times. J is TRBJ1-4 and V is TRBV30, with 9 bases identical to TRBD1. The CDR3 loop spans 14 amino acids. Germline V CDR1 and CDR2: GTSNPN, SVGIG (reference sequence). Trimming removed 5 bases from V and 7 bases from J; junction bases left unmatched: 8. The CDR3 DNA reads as TGTGCCTGGTCACAGGGGGCGAGGGTTGAAAAACTGTTTTTT. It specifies CAWSQGARVEKLFF.

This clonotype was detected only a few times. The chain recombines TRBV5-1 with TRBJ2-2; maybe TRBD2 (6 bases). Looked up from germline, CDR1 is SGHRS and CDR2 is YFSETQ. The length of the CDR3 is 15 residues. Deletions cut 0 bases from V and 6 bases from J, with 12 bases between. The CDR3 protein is CASSLEGLVAGELFF. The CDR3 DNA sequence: TGCGCCAGCAGCTTGGAGGGACTGGTCGCCGGGGAGCTGTTTTTT.

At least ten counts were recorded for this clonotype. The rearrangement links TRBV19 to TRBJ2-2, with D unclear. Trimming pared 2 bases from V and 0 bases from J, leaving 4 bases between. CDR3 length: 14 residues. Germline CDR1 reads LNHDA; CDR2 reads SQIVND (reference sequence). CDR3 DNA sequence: TGTGCCAGTAGTATATTAGCGAACACCGGGGAGCTGTTTTTT. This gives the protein CASSILANTGELFF.

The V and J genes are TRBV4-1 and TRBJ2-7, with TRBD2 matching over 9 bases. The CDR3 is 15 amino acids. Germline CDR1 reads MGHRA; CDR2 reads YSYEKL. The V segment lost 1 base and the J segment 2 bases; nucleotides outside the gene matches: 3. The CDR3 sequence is CASSQVLAGAYEQYV. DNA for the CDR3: TGCGCCAGCAGCCAAGTATTAGCGGGAGCCTACGAGCAGTACGTC.

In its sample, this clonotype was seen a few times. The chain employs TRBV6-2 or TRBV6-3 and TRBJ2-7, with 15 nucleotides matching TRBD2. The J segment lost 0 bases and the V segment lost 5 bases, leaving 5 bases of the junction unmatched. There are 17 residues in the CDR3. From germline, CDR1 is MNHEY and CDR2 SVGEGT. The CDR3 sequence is CASSGGTSGRFSYEQYV. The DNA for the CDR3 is TGTGCCAGCAGTGGCGGGACTAGCGGGAGGTTCTCCTACGAGCAGTACGTC.

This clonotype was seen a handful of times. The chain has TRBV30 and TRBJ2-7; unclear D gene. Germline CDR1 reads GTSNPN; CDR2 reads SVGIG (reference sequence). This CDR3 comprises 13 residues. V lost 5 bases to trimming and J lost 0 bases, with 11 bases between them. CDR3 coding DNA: TGTGCCTGGCGTGACAAGAGCTCCTACGAGCAGTACTTC. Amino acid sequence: CAWRDKSSYEQYF.

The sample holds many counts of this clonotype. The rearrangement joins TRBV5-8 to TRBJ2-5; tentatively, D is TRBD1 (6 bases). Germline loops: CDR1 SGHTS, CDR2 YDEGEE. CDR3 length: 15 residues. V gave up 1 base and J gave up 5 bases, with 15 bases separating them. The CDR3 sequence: CASSLRAQGLETQYF. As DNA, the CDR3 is TGTGCCAGCAGCTTGAGAGCCCAGGGGCTGGAGACCCAGTACTTC.

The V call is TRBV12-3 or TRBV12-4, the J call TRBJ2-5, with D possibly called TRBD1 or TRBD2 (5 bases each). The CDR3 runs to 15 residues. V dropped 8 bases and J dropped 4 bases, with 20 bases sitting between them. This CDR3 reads CASSLRGFATETQYF. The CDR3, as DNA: TGTGCCAGCTCCCTGAGGGGTTTTGCCACAGAGACCCAGTACTTC.

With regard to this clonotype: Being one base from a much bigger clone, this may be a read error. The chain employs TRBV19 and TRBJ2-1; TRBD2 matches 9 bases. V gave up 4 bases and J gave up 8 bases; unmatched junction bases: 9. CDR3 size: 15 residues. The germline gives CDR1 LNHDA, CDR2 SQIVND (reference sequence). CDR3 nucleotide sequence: TGTGCCAGTAGTAAAGATAGCGGGAGCCTTGATGAGCAGTTCTTC. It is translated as CASSKDSGSLDEQFF. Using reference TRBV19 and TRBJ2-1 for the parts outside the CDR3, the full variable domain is DGGITQSPKYLFRKEGQNVTLSCEQNLNHDAMYWYRQDPGQGLRLIYYSQIVNDFQKGDIAEGYSVSREKKESFPLTVTSAQKNPTAFYLCASSKDSGSLDEQFFGPGTRLTVL.

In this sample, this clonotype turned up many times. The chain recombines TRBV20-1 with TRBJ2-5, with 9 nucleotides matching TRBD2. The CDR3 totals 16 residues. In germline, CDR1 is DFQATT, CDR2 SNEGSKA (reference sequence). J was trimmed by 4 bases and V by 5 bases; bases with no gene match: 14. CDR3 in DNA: TGCAGTGCTCACCCGGAGCGGGAGGCCCTGATAGAGACCCAGTACTTC. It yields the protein CSAHPEREALIETQYF.

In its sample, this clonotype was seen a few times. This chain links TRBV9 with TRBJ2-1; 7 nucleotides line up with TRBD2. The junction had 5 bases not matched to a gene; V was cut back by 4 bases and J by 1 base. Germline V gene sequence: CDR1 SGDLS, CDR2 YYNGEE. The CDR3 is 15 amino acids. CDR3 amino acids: CASSPSGVSYNEQFF. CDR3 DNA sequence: TGTGCCAGCAGCCCAAGCGGGGTATCCTACAATGAGCAGTTCTTC.

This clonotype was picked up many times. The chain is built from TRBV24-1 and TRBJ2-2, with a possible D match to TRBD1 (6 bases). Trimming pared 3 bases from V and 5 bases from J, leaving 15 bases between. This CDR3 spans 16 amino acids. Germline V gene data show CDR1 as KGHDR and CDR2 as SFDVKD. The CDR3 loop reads CATSDTGQTNTGELFF. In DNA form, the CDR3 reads TGTGCCACCAGTGATACAGGACAGACTAATACCGGGGAGCTGTTTTTT.

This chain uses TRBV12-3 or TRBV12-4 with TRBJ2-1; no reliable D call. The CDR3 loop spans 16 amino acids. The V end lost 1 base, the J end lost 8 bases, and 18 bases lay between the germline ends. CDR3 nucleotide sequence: TGTGCCAGCAGTTTAGATGGGTTTTTGAAAGTCTATGAGCAGTTCTTC. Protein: CASSLDGFLKVYEQFF.

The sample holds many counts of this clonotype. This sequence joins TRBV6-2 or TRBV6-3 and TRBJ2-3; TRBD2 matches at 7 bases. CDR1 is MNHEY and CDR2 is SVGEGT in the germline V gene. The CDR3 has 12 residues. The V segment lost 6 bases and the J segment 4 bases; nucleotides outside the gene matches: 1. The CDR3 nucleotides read TGTGCCAGCAGAACTAGCGCAGATACGCAGTATTTT. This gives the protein CASRTSADTQYF.

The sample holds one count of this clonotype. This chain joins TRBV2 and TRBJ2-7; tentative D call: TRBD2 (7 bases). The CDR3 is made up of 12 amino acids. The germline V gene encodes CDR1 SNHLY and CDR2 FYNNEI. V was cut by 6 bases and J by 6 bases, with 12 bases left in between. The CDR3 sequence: CASRGGGAEQYV. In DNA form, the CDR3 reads TGTGCCAGCAGAGGTGGGGGGGCCGAGCAGTACGTC.

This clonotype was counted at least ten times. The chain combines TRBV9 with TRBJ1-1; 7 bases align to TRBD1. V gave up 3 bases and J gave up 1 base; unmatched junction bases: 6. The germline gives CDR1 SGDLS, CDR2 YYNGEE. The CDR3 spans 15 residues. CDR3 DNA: TGTGCCAGCAGCGCCCCGAGGGGGCAGAACACTGAAGCTTTCTTT. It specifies CASSAPRGQNTEAFF.

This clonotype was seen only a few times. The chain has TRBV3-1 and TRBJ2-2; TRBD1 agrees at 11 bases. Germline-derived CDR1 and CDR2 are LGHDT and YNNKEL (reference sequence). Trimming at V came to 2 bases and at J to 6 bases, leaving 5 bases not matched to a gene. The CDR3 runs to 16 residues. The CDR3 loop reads CASSQYGQGAAGELFF. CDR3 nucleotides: TGTGCCAGCAGCCAATACGGACAGGGGGCGGCCGGGGAGCTGTTTTTT.

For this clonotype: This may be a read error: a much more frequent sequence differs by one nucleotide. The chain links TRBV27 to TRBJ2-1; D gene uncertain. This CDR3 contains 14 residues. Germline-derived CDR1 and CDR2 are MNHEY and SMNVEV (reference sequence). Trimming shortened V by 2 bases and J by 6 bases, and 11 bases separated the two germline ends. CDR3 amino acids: CASSLHAGPNEQFF. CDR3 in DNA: TGTGCCAGCAGTTTACACGCAGGCCCCAATGAGCAGTTCTTC.

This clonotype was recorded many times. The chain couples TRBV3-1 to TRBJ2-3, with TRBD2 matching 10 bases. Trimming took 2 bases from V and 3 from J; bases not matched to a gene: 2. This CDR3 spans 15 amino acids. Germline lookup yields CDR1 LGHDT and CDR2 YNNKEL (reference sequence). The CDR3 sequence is CASSQLAGVTDTQYF. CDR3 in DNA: TGTGCCAGCAGCCAACTAGCGGGAGTAACAGATACGCAGTATTTT.

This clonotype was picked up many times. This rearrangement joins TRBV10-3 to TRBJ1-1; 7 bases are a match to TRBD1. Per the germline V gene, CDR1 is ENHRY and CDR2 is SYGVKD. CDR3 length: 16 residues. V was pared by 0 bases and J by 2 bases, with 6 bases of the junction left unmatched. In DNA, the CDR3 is TGTGCCATCAGTGAGTCCCGGGGACAGACAAACACTGAAGCTTTCTTT. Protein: CAISESRGQTNTEAFF.

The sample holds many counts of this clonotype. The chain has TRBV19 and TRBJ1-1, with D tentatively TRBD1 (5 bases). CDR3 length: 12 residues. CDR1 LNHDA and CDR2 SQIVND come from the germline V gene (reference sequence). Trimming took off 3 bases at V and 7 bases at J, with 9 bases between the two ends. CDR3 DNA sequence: TGTGCCAGTAGTATCGGGGCAAATGAAGCTTTCTTT. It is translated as CASSIGANEAFF.

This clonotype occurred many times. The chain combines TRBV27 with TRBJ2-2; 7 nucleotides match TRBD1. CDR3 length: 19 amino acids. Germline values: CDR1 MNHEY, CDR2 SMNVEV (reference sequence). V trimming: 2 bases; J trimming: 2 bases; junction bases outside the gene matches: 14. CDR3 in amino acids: CASSLRGEPGQINTGELFF. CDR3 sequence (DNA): TGTGCCAGCAGTTTACGGGGAGAACCGGGACAGATTAACACCGGGGAGCTGTTTTTT.

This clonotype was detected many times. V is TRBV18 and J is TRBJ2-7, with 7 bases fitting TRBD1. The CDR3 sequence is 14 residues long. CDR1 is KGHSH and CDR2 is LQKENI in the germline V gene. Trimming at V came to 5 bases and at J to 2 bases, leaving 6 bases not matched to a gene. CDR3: CASSTRQGPYEQYV. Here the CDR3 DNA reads TGTGCCAGCTCAACCCGACAGGGTCCCTACGAGCAGTACGTC.

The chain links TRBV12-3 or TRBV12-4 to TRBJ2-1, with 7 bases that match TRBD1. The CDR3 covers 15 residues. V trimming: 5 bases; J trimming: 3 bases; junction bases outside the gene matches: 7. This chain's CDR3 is CASSVRDRYYNEQFF. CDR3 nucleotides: TGTGCCAGCAGTGTCCGGGACAGATACTACAATGAGCAGTTCTTC.

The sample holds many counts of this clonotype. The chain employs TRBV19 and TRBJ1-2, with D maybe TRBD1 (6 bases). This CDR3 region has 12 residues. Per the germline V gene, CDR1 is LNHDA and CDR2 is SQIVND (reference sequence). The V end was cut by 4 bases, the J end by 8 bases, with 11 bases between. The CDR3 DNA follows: TGTGCCAGTAGTACCACAGGGTACGGCTACACCTTC. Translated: CASSTTGYGYTF.